This record looks at one T cell receptor beta chain sequence and its context. Its antigen is not identified. V was pared by 7 bases and J by 3 bases, with 15 bases between. CDR3 size: 13 residues. CDR1 is SQVTM, CDR2 ANQGSEA, per germline. This specimen comes from a study of cytomegalovirus exposure and HLA in healthy donors. Study results and limitations: According to the study, around 160 TCR beta chains were cytomegalovirus-associated. At a 0.05 false discovery rate, a later analysis found some 18,000 TCR beta sequences to be associated with HLA alleles. Researchers reported in a later analysis that common viral pathogens appeared linked to several top clusters.

PCR employed 60 Vbeta and 13 Jbeta primers. TCRdb's copy holds only in-frame clones and misses some; the assay was immunoSEQ multiplex PCR. Of 100,000 to 150,000 clones in the sample, roughly 83% were seen once. The chain combines TRBV29-1 with TRBJ1-2; perhaps TRBD1 as D (5 bases). The TCR originated in a middle-aged man in good health and CMV-seronegative. The specimen sequenced was PBMCs. In DNA form, the CDR3 reads TGCAGCGGCCTACCAGGGCCTGACTATGGCTACACCTTC. This gives the protein CSGLPGPDYGYTF.